A single sample gave rise to the 30 T cell receptor beta chains below, sequenced in a study of shared clonotypes between healthy human individuals. The method was immunoSEQ multiplex PCR; TCRdb's version includes in-frame clones alone and lacks a portion of them. The data hold about 480,000 clones, with 75% to 80% observed a single time. What was sequenced was PBMCs. Source of these receptors: a woman between 35 and 50 years old in good health. Some clones in this sample may be carry-over from other donors' samples.

V and J are TRBV14 and TRBJ2-1, with 8 nucleotides matching TRBD2. This CDR3 comprises 18 residues. Germline V gives CDR1 SGHDN, CDR2 FVKESK. V dropped 0 bases and J dropped 3; count of bases not matched to a gene: 10. The CDR3: CASSQERGAGVGYNEQFF. CDR3 bases: TGTGCCAGCAGCCAAGAACGGGGAGCGGGAGTCGGCTACAATGAGCAGTTCTTC. Variable domain in full (rest from reference TRBV14 and TRBJ2-1): EAGVTQFPSHSVIEKGQTVTLRCDPISGHDNLYWYRRVMGKEIKFLLHFVKESKQDESGMPNNRFLAERTGGTYSTLKVQPAELEDSGVYFCASSQERGAGVGYNEQFFGPGTRLTVL.

The rearrangement links TRBV4-1 to TRBJ2-7; D may correspond to TRBD1 or TRBD2 (5 bases each). The V end was cut by 4 bases, the J end by 2 bases, with 15 bases between. Germline V gene data show CDR1 as MGHRA and CDR2 as YSYEKL. The CDR3 contains 15 residues. CDR3 in amino acids: CASSPQSGGAYEQYF. Here the CDR3 DNA reads TGCGCCAGCAGCCCTCAATCTGGGGGAGCCTACGAGCAGTACTTC.

The chain uses TRBV7-9 and TRBJ2-3, with 13 nucleotides matching TRBD2. Looked up from germline, CDR1 is SEHNR and CDR2 is FQNEAQ (reference sequence). With V trimmed by 5 bases and J by 4 bases, 6 bases remained unmatched. The CDR3 has 16 amino acids. The CDR3 DNA is TGTGCCAGCAGCAGGACTAGCGGGAGCGGTTCAGATACGCAGTATTTT. It is translated as CASSRTSGSGSDTQYF.

This clone was observed once. The gene calls are TRBV7-2 and TRBJ2-4, with D possibly matching TRBD1 (6 bases). There are 13 residues in the CDR3. Germline assignment: CDR1 SGHTA and CDR2 FQGNSA. Trimming took off 5 bases at V and 15 bases at J, with 20 bases between the two ends. Here the CDR3 reads CASSPNQDSSAYF. The CDR3 nucleotides are TGTGCCAGCAGCCCAAACCAGGACAGTTCTGCGTACTTC.

CDR3 amino acids: CASSSLTGGTTDTQYF. CDR3 nucleotide sequence: TGTGCCAGCAGCTCGTTGACAGGGGGAACCACAGATACGCAGTATTTT. This sequence joins TRBV11-2 and TRBJ2-3; 9 positions match TRBD1. CDR1 and CDR2 (germline): SGHAT, FQNNGV. The CDR3 length is 16 residues. The J segment lost 2 bases and the V segment lost 4 bases, leaving 7 bases of the junction unmatched.

The V gene is TRBV28, the J gene TRBJ2-2; TRBD2 matches 9 bases. Per the germline V gene, CDR1 is MDHEN and CDR2 is SYDVKM. V shed 2 bases, J shed 3 bases, and the junction held 1 base outside the gene matches. This CDR3 contains 15 residues. The CDR3: CASSLVAGDTGELFF. The CDR3 region has the DNA TGTGCCAGCAGTTTAGTAGCGGGGGACACCGGGGAGCTGTTTTTT.

V usage is TRBV19 and J usage is TRBJ2-1; D is uncertain. V lost 3 bases to trimming and J lost 3 bases, with 12 bases between them. The germline gives CDR1 LNHDA, CDR2 SQIVND (reference sequence). The CDR3 sequence is 15 residues long. The CDR3 region is CASSISGFGYNEQFF. The CDR3 nucleotides are TGTGCCAGTAGTATTTCTGGGTTCGGCTACAATGAGCAGTTCTTC. The complete variable domain, with remaining parts taken from reference TRBV19 and TRBJ2-1, reads DGGITQSPKYLFRKEGQNVTLSCEQNLNHDAMYWYRQDPGQGLRLIYYSQIVNDFQKGDIAEGYSVSREKKESFPLTVTSAQKNPTAFYLCASSISGFGYNEQFFGPGTRLTVL.

This chain connects TRBV18 to TRBJ2-1; 8 bases agree with TRBD2. Germline values: CDR1 KGHSH, CDR2 LQKENI. The junction had 1 base not matched to a gene; V was cut back by 2 bases and J by 7 bases. The CDR3 length is 13 residues. The DNA for the CDR3 is TGTGCCAGCTCACCATCGGGGGGGAATGAGCAGTTCTTC. Protein product: CASSPSGGNEQFF. Full variable domain (outside the CDR3, taken from reference TRBV18 and TRBJ2-1): NAGVMQNPRHLVRRRGQEARLRCSPMKGHSHVYWYRQLPEEGLKFMVYLQKENIIDESGMPKERFSAEFPKEGPSILRIQQVVRGDSAAYFCASSPSGGNEQFFGPGTRLTVL.

This chain connects TRBV28 to TRBJ2-2, with 13 bases identical to TRBD2. After removal of 2 bases from V and 5 bases from J, the junction contained 5 bases not matched to a gene. CDR1 and CDR2 (germline): MDHEN, SYDVKM. This CDR3 has 17 amino acids. CDR3 sequence: CASSLGGLAGVTGELFF. The CDR3 coding sequence is TGTGCCAGCAGTTTAGGTGGACTAGCGGGAGTGACCGGGGAGCTGTTTTTT.

The chain uses TRBV7-3 and TRBJ2-2; TRBD2 aligns across 9 bases. The CDR3 is made up of 17 amino acids. J gave up 2 bases and V 2 bases, and 6 bases lay outside the gene matches. Looked up from germline, CDR1 is SGHTA and CDR2 is FQGTGA. The CDR3 protein is CASSLFSGRLNTGELFF. Here the CDR3 DNA reads TGTGCCAGCAGCTTATTTAGCGGGAGATTAAACACCGGGGAGCTGTTTTTT.

The chain has TRBV28 and TRBJ1-1, with D unclear. Germline V gives CDR1 MDHEN, CDR2 SYDVKM. V was clipped by 3 bases and J by 1 base, with 9 bases between them. CDR3 length equals 14 residues. The CDR3 is CASSFGRANTEAFF. DNA for the CDR3: TGTGCCAGCAGTTTTGGGAGGGCGAACACTGAAGCTTTCTTT.

The gene calls are TRBV4-1 and TRBJ2-5, with unresolved D. V gave up 4 bases and J gave up 2 bases, with 8 bases separating them. Germline V gene data show CDR1 as MGHRA and CDR2 as YSYEKL. The CDR3 runs 13 residues. Here the CDR3 DNA reads TGCGCCAGCAGCCGAAACAATCAAGAGACCCAGTACTTC. It encodes CASSRNNQETQYF.

This chain joins TRBV9 and TRBJ2-2; 10 positions agree with TRBD2. The germline CDR1 and CDR2 sequences are SGDLS and YYNGEE. Unmatched junction bases numbered 11, after V lost 1 base and J lost 5 bases. This CDR3 is built from 18 residues. CDR3 DNA: TGTGCCAGCAGCGTAATCCCCATAGCGGGAGGAGGAACCGGGGAGCTGTTTTTT. Protein product: CASSVIPIAGGGTGELFF.

The chain recombines TRBV4-2 with TRBJ2-7; D uncertain. Looked up from germline, CDR1 is LGHNA and CDR2 is YNFKEQ. Trimming pared 0 bases from V and 0 bases from J, leaving 9 bases between. The CDR3 sequence is 15 residues long. The CDR3 nucleotides are TGTGCCAGCAGCCAAGAGTCGGATAACTCCTACGAGCAGTACTTC. Residues: CASSQESDNSYEQYF.

The CDR3 region is CSVQSQTQYF. The CDR3 region has the DNA TGCAGCGTCCAGTCCCAGACCCAGTACTTC. The gene calls are TRBV29-1 and TRBJ2-5; the D is unclear. V was pared by 6 bases and J by 6 bases, with 8 bases between. The germline CDR1 and CDR2 sequences are SQVTM and ANQGSEA. The CDR3 has 10 residues.

This chain uses TRBV7-9 with TRBJ1-1; 7 nucleotides match TRBD1. Germline CDR1 SEHNR, CDR2 FQNEAQ (reference sequence). The ends lost 5 bases at V and 7 bases at J; junction bases unmatched: 7. The CDR3 has 13 amino acids. DNA for the CDR3: TGTGCCAGCAGCCCGAGCAGGGACAGTGAAGCTTTCTTT. It specifies CASSPSRDSEAFF.

CDR3 sequence: CASSSTSGRGNEQFF. The CDR3 DNA is TGTGCCAGCAGCTCGACTAGCGGGAGAGGCAATGAGCAGTTCTTC. V and J are TRBV5-4 and TRBJ2-1; TRBD2 aligns across 12 bases. CDR3 length: 15 residues. The trim removed 3 bases at V and 6 bases at J, leaving 4 bases unmatched. The germline V gene has CDR1 SGHNT and CDR2 YYREEE (reference sequence). Drawing the rest from reference TRBV5-4 and TRBJ2-1, the complete variable domain is ETGVTQSPTHLIKTRGQQVTLRCSSQSGHNTVSWYQQALGQGPQFIFQYYREEENGRGNFPPRFSGLQFPNYSSELNVNALELDDSALYLCASSSTSGRGNEQFFGPGTRLTVL.

The rearrangement uses TRBV18 and TRBJ2-7; 11 nucleotides agree with TRBD2. V lost 3 bases and J lost 0; bases outside the gene matches: 13. The CDR3 extends over 19 amino acids. Germline loops: CDR1 KGHSH, CDR2 LQKENI. This CDR3 is CASSPSAGLADENSYEQYF. The CDR3 DNA is TGTGCCAGCTCACCCTCTGCGGGACTAGCGGACGAAAACTCCTACGAGCAGTACTTC.

The genes are TRBV6-5 and TRBJ1-2; 8 positions match TRBD1. The germline V gene encodes CDR1 MNHEY and CDR2 SVGAGI. The J segment lost 4 bases and the V segment lost 0 bases, leaving 4 bases of the junction unmatched. CDR3 length equals 15 residues. This CDR3 is CASSYSPRGPYGYTF. CDR3 DNA sequence: TGTGCCAGCAGTTACTCTCCCAGGGGGCCCTATGGCTACACCTTC.

V and J are TRBV15 and TRBJ1-1; D call uncertain. The CDR3 length is 13 residues. The germline V gene encodes CDR1 LNHNV and CDR2 YYDKDF (reference sequence). V lost 5 bases and J lost 7, with 14 bases in between. The CDR3 DNA reads as TGTGCCACCAGCGTTGGTATTCTTAGTGAAGCTTTCTTT. Protein sequence: CATSVGILSEAFF.

The genes are TRBV30 and TRBJ2-3, with TRBD2 matching 9 bases. This CDR3 is 15 amino acids long. With V trimmed by 0 bases and J by 6 bases, 7 bases remained unmatched. The germline CDR1 and CDR2 sequences are GTSNPN and SVGIG (reference sequence). CDR3 residues: CAWSVGREGSDTQYF. The CDR3 nucleotides read TGTGCCTGGAGTGTAGGGCGGGAGGGCTCGGATACGCAGTATTTT.

The chain employs TRBV5-4 and TRBJ2-2, with 13 bases identical to TRBD2. Germline loops: CDR1 SGHNT, CDR2 YYREEE (reference sequence). This CDR3 spans 16 amino acids. The V and J ends lost 2 bases and 5 bases, in that order; junction bases with no gene match: 3. CDR3 in amino acids: CASSFPGLAGTGELFF. DNA of the CDR3: TGTGCCAGCAGCTTCCCGGGACTAGCGGGAACCGGGGAGCTGTTTTTT. Based on the CDR3 plus reference TRBV5-4 and TRBJ2-2, the full variable domain is ETGVTQSPTHLIKTRGQQVTLRCSSQSGHNTVSWYQQALGQGPQFIFQYYREEENGRGNFPPRFSGLQFPNYSSELNVNALELDDSALYLCASSFPGLAGTGELFFGEGSRLTVL.

The CDR3 spells CASSPSSGNTGELFF. The DNA of the CDR3 is TGTGCCAGCAGCCCCTCTAGCGGCAACACCGGGGAGCTGTTTTTT. This rearrangement joins TRBV7-2 to TRBJ2-2, with TRBD2 matching 7 bases. The CDR3 sequence is 15 residues long. The V gene's germline CDR1 is SGHTA and CDR2 FQGNSA. Trimming at V came to 5 bases and at J to 2 bases, leaving 5 bases not matched to a gene.

Regarding this clone: Since a much larger clone is just one base distant, this may be a read error. Additional DNA sequences in this sample encode the identical CDR3. The V call is TRBV7-8, the J call TRBJ2-2, with 8 nucleotides matching TRBD1. The CDR3 has 15 amino acids. The germline gives CDR1 SGHVS, CDR2 FQNEAQ. CDR3 bases: TGTGCAAGCAGCTCATTAACAGGGGGCACCGGGGAGCTGTTTTTT. Its translation is CASSSLTGGTGELFF.

Here the CDR3 reads CASSLAGSDYEQYF. The CDR3 DNA is TGTGCCAGCAGTTTAGCAGGGAGCGACTACGAGCAGTACTTC. The chain carries TRBV27 and TRBJ2-7; possibly TRBD1 or TRBD2 for D (5 bases each). The ends were cut back, 2 bases at V and 3 bases at J, with 11 bases in the middle. The germline CDR1 and CDR2 sequences are MNHEY and SMNVEV (reference sequence). This CDR3 has 14 residues.

Points on this clone: This CDR3 is also generated by other DNA sequences in the sample. This sequence joins TRBV5-4 and TRBJ2-1; TRBD2 matches at 10 bases. The V gene end was trimmed by 4 bases and the J gene end by 1 base; junction bases not matched to a gene: 2. The CDR3 covers 15 residues. Germline lookup yields CDR1 SGHNT and CDR2 YYREEE (reference sequence). The CDR3 nucleotides are TGTGCCAGCAGCCGGACTAGCGGTTCCTACAATGAGCAGTTCTTC. Protein product: CASSRTSGSYNEQFF.

The chain carries TRBV7-2 and TRBJ2-1; D is possibly TRBD1 (5 bases). The germline CDR1 and CDR2 sequences are SGHTA and FQGNSA. The V and J ends lost 5 bases and 6 bases respectively, with 14 bases between them. The CDR3 loop spans 14 amino acids. The DNA of the CDR3 is TGTGCCAGCAGCCCCAGAGGACAAAGCAATGAGCAGTTCTTC. It translates to CASSPRGQSNEQFF.

J is TRBJ2-7 and V is TRBV6-9; weak D call: TRBD2 (6 bases). CDR3 length: 14 amino acids. Germline-derived CDR1 and CDR2 are MNHGY and SVAAGI. The germline V and J ends were trimmed by 9 bases and 2 bases, with 17 bases remaining between them. The chain's CDR3 is CARRLAAPTYEQYF. The DNA for the CDR3 is TGTGCCAGGAGATTAGCGGCCCCTACCTACGAGCAGTACTTC.

The CDR3 DNA is TGTGCCAGCTCTTTCGCCGAGCTAGCGTCGGCCGAGCAGTACTTC. It specifies CASSFAELASAEQYF. The chain joins TRBV2 to TRBJ2-7; D perhaps matches TRBD2 (6 bases). This CDR3 contains 15 residues. Germline V gene data show CDR1 as SNHLY and CDR2 as FYNNEI. With 8 bases removed from V and 6 bases from J, the gap between germline ends came to 23 bases.

The chain links TRBV7-9 to TRBJ2-7, with D uncertain. The germline CDR1 and CDR2 sequences are SEHNR and FQNEAQ (reference sequence). CDR3 length equals 12 residues. V was trimmed by 1 base and J by 12 bases, leaving 13 bases between them. CDR3 amino acids: CASSLGLSPWYF. CDR3 bases: TGTGCCAGCAGCTTAGGACTTTCCCCTTGGTACTTC.